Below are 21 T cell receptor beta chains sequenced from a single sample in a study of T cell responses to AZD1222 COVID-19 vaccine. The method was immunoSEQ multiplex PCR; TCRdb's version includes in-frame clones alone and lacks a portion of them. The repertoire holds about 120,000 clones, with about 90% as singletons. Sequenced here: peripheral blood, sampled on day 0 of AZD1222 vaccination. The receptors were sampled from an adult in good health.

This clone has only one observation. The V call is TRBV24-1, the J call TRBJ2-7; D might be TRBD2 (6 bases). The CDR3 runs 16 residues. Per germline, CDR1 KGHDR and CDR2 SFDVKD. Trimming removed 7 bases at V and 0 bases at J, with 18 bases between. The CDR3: CATSDPGRTNSYEQYF. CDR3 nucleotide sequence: TGTGCCACCAGCGACCCTGGGAGGACAAACTCCTACGAGCAGTACTTC.

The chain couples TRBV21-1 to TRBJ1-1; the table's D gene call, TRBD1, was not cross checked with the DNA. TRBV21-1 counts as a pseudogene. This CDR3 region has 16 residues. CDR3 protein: CASSKALVGTDTEAFF. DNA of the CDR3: TGTGCCAGCAGCAAAGCGCTTGTCGGAACAGACACTGAAGCTTTCTTT.

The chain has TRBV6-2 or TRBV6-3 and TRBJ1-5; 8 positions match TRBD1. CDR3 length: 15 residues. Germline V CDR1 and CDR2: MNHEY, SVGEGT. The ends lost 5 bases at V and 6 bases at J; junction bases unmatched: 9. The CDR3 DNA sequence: TGTGCCAGCAGTGACCGGACAGGGCCGGGTCAGCCCCAGCATTTT. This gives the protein CASSDRTGPGQPQHF.

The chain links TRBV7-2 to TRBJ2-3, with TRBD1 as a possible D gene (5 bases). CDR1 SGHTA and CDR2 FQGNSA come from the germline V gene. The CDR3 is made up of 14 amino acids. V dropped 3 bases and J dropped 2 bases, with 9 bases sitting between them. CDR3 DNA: TGTGCCAGCAGCTTGTTAGGGGACACAGATACGCAGTATTTT. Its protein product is CASSLLGDTDTQYF.

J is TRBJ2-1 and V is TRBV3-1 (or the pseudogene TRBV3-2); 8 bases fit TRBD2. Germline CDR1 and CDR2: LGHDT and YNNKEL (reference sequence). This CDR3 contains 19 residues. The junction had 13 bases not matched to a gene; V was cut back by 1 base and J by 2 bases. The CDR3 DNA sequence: TGTGCCAGCAGCCAAGGAAGTAGAGCGGGGGCCCCCCCCTACAATGAGCAGTTCTTC. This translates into CASSQGSRAGAPPYNEQFF.

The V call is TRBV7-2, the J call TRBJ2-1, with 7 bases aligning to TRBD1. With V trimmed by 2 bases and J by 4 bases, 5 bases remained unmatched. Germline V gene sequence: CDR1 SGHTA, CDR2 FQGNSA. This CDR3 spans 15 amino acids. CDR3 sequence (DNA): TGTGCCAGCAGCTTAAGCCAGGGGGTTTACAATGAGCAGTTCTTC. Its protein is CASSLSQGVYNEQFF.

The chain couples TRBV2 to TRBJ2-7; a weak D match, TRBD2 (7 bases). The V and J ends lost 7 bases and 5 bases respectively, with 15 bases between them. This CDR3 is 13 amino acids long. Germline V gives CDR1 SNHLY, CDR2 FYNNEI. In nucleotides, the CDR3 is TGTGCCAGCACTAAACGGGGGGCCCACGAGCAGTACTTC. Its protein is CASTKRGAHEQYF.

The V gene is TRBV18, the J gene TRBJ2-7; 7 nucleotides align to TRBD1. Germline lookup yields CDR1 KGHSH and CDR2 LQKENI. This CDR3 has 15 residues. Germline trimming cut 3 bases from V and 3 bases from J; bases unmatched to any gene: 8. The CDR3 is CASSPDRVGVYEQYF. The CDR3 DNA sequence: TGTGCCAGCTCACCCGACAGGGTTGGAGTCTACGAGCAGTACTTC.

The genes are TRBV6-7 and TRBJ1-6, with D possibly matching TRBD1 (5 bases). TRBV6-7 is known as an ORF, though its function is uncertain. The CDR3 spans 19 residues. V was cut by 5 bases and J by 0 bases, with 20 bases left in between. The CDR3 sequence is CASSPTRTHWSSYNSPLHF. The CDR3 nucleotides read TGTGCCAGCAGTCCGACAAGGACACACTGGAGCTCCTATAATTCACCCCTCCACTTT.

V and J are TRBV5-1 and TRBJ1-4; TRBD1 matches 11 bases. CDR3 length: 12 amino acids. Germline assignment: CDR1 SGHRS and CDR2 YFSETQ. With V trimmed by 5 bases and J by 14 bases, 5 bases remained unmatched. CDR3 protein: CASSTDRGRLFF. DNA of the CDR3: TGCGCCAGCAGTACGGACAGGGGGCGGCTGTTTTTT.

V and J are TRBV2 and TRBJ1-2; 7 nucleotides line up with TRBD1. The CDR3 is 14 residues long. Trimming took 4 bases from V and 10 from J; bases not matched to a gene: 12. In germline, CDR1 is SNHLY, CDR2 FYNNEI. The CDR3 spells CASSGSGTASDYTF. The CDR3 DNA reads TGTGCCAGCAGTGGATCCGGGACAGCGTCGGACTACACCTTC.

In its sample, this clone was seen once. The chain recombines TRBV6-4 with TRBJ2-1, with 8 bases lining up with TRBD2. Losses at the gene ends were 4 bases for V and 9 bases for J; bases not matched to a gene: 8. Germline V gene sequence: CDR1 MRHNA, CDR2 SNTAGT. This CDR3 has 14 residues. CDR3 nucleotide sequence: TGTGCCAGCAGTGGCCAGCGGGAGACGGGTGAGCAGTTCTTC. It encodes CASSGQRETGEQFF.

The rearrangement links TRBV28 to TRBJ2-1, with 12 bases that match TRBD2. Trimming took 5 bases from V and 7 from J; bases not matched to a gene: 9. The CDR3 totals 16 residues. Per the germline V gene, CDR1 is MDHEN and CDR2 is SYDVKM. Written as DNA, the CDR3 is TGTGCCAGCAGTCCCCCGACTAGCGGGAGTTATAATGAGCAGTTCTTC. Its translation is CASSPPTSGSYNEQFF. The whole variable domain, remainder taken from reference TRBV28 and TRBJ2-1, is DVKVTQSSRYLVKRTGEKVFLECVQDMDHENMFWYRQDPGLGLRLIYFSYDVKMKEKGDIPEGYSVSREKKERFSLILESASTNQTSMYLCASSPPTSGSYNEQFFGPGTRLTVL.

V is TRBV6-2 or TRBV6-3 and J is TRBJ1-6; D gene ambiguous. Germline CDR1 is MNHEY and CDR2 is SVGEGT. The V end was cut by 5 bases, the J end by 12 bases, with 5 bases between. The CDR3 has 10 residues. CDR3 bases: TGTGCCAGCAGTAACAGACCCCTCCACTTT. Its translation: CASSNRPLHF.

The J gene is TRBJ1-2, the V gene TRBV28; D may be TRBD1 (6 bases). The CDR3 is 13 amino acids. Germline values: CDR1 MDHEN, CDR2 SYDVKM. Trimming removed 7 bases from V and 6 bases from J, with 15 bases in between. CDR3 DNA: TGTGCCAGCATTCGGCGGGGGGCGGATGGCTACACCTTC. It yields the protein CASIRRGADGYTF.

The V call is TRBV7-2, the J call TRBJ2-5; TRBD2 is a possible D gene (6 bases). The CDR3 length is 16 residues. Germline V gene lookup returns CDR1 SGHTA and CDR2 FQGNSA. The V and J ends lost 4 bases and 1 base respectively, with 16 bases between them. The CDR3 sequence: CASSSNRPGAQETQYF. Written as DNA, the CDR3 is TGTGCCAGCAGCTCAAACCGACCGGGAGCCCAAGAGACCCAGTACTTC.

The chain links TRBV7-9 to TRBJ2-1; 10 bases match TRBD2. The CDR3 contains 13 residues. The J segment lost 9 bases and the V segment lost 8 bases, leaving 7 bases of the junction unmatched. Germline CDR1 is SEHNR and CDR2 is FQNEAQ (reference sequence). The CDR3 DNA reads TGTGCCAGCGAGTCTAGCGGGAGTACTGAGCAGTTCTTC. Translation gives CASESSGSTEQFF.

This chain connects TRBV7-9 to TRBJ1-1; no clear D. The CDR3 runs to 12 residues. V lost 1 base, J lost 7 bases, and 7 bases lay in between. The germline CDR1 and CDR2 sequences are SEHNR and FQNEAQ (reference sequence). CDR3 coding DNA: TGTGCCAGCAGCTTAGGTAGCGGTGAAGCTTTCTTT. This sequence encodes CASSLGSGEAFF.

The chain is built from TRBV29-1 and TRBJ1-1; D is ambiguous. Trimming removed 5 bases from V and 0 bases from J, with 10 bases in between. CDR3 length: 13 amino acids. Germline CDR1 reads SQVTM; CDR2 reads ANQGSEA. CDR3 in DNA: TGCAGCGTTTGGAGGGAATTGAACACTGAAGCTTTCTTT. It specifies CSVWRELNTEAFF.

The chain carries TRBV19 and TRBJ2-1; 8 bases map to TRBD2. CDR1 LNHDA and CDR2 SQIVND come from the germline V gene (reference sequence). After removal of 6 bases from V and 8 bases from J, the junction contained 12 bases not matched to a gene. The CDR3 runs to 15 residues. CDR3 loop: CASRIRGGQWDEQFF. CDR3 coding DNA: TGTGCCAGTAGAATCCGGGGGGGCCAATGGGATGAGCAGTTCTTC.

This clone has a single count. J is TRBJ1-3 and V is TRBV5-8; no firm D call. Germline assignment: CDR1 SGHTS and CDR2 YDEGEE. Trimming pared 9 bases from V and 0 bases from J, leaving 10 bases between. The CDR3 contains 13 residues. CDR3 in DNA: TGTGCCACACTTGACCGCTCTGGAAACACCATATATTTT. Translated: CATLDRSGNTIYF.